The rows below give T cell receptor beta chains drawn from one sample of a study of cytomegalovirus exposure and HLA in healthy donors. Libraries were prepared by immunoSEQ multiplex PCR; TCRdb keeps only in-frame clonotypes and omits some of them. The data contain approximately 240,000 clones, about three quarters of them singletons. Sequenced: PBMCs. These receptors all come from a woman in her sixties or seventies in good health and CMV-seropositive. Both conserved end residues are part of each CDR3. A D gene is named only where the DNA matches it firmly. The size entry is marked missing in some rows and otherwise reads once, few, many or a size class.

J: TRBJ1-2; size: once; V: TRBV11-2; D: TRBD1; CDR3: CATGTGYGYTF; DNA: TGTGCCACCGGGACAGGTTATGGCTACACCTTC
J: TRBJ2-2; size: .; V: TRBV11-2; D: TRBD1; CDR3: CASRNYRGQAGELFF; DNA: TGTGCCAGCAGAAATTACAGGGGGCAGGCCGGGGAGCTGTTTTTT
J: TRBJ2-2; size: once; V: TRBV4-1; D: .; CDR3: CASSQVTGTGELFF; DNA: TGCGCCAGCAGCCAAGTGACGGGGACCGGGGAGCTGTTTTTT
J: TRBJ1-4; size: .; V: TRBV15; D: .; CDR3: CATSLRTGIREKLFF; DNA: TGTGCCACCAGCTTAAGAACAGGGATCCGAGAAAAACTGTTTTTT
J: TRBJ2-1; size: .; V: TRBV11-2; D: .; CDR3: CASSLLASYNEQFF; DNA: TGTGCCAGCAGCTTGTTAGCTTCCTACAATGAGCAGTTCTTC
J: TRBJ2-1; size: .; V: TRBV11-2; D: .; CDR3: CASRNSESSYNEQFF; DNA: TGTGCCAGCAGAAATAGCGAGAGCTCCTACAATGAGCAGTTCTTC
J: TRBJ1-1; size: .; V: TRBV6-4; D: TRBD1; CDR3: CASRSGQGNRNTEAFF; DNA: TGTGCCAGCAGATCGGGACAGGGTAATAGGAACACTGAAGCTTTCTTT
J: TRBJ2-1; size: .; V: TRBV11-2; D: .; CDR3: CASSFQGNEQFF; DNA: TGTGCCAGCAGCTTCCAGGGCAATGAGCAGTTCTTC
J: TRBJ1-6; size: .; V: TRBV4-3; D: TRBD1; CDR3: CASSRTHVTGENSPLHF; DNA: TGCGCCAGCAGCCGGACCCACGTGACAGGGGAGAATTCACCCCTCCACTTT
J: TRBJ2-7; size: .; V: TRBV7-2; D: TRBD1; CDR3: CASSPRQGATREQYF; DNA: TGTGCCAGCAGTCCTAGACAGGGGGCGACCAGGGAGCAGTACTTC